The 19 T cell receptor beta chains listed next were all sequenced from one sample in a study of blood T cell repertoires in COVID-19. Generated by immunoSEQ multiplex PCR, the TCRdb table keeps only in-frame clones and is missing some. The table has some 150,000 clones, about 89% seen once. Sequences were obtained from peripheral blood. The receptor set was obtained from a man aged 55-75 years with active or convalescent COVID-19.

Here the CDR3 reads CASSLGLSTDTQYF. The CDR3 DNA is TGTGCCAGCAGCTTAGGACTAAGCACAGATACGCAGTATTTT. The chain is built from TRBV11-3 and TRBJ2-3; weak D call: TRBD2 (5 bases). The CDR3 totals 14 residues. Trimming pared 1 base from V and 0 bases from J, leaving 5 bases between. Germline CDR1 reads SGHNT; CDR2 reads YENEEA. Full variable domain (rest looked up from reference TRBV11-3 and TRBJ2-3): EAGVVQSPRYKIIEKKQPVAFWCNPISGHNTLYWYLQNLGQGPELLIRYENEEAVDDSQLPKDRFSAERLKGVDSTLKIQPAELGDSAVYLCASSLGLSTDTQYFGPGTRLTVL.

The chain combines TRBV6-2 or TRBV6-3 with TRBJ1-1; 7 positions match TRBD1. In germline, CDR1 is MNHEY, CDR2 SVGEGT. The length of the CDR3 is 15 residues. The trim removed 4 bases at V and 2 bases at J, leaving 7 bases unmatched. The CDR3 region is CASSSRQGGNTEAFF. The CDR3 region has the DNA TGTGCCAGCAGTTCGAGACAGGGCGGAAACACTGAAGCTTTCTTT.

This clone has just one count. The chain has TRBV6-5 and TRBJ2-7, with a weak D call TRBD2 (7 bases). The CDR3 covers 14 residues. V lost 6 bases, J lost 5 bases, and 17 bases lay in between. The germline V gene encodes CDR1 MNHEY and CDR2 SVGAGI. CDR3 loop: CASRGPRGADEQYF. In DNA, the CDR3 is TGTGCCAGCAGGGGGCCCCGGGGGGCGGACGAGCAGTACTTC.

This clone was detected only once. J is TRBJ2-1 and V is TRBV4-3, with 9 bases lining up with TRBD1. Per germline, CDR1 LGHNA and CDR2 YSLEER. This CDR3 spans 15 amino acids. The J segment lost 8 bases and the V segment lost 1 base, leaving 6 bases of the junction unmatched. CDR3 protein: CASSQGTGGLDEQFF. CDR3 nucleotides: TGCGCCAGCAGCCAAGGTACAGGGGGCCTCGATGAGCAGTTCTTC.

The rearrangement joins TRBV5-1 to TRBJ2-1; D is unclear. The CDR3 length is 12 residues. Trimming shortened V by 2 bases and J by 7 bases, and 7 bases separated the two germline ends. Germline V lookup: CDR1 SGHRS, CDR2 YFSETQ. CDR3 loop: CASSFGRNEQFF. The CDR3 nucleotides read TGCGCCAGCAGCTTCGGTAGAAATGAGCAGTTCTTC.

The chain links TRBV7-9 to TRBJ2-2; a possible D gene is TRBD2 (5 bases). This CDR3 region has 15 residues. Germline V gene lookup returns CDR1 SEHNR and CDR2 FQNEAQ (reference sequence). The germline V and J ends were trimmed by 4 bases and 2 bases, with 11 bases remaining between them. Here the CDR3 reads CASSSPGSNTGELFF. CDR3 DNA: TGTGCCAGCAGCTCACCGGGATCTAACACCGGGGAGCTGTTTTTT.

The V and J genes are TRBV9 and TRBJ1-1; TRBD1 matches at 8 bases. Germline V gene lookup returns CDR1 SGDLS and CDR2 YYNGEE. J lost 1 base, V lost 4 bases, and 6 bases had no gene match. CDR3 length: 15 residues. CDR3 loop: CASSLRTGQNTEAFF. The CDR3 DNA reads as TGTGCCAGCAGCTTACGGACAGGGCAGAACACTGAAGCTTTCTTT. Variable domain in full (rest from reference TRBV9 and TRBJ1-1): DSGVTQTPKHLITATGQRVTLRCSPRSGDLSVYWYQQSLDQGLQFLIQYYNGEERAKGNILERFSAQQFPDLHSELNLSSLELGDSALYFCASSLRTGQNTEAFFGQGTRLTVV.

The chain carries TRBV20-1 and TRBJ2-1; perhaps TRBD2 as D (5 bases). From germline, CDR1 is DFQATT and CDR2 SNEGSKA (reference sequence). The V gene lost 1 base and the J gene lost 9 bases, with 7 bases spanning the gap. This CDR3 has 11 amino acids. DNA of the CDR3: TGCAGTGCTAGAGTCCGGGGTGAGCAGTTCTTC. It codes for CSARVRGEQFF.

V and J are TRBV19 and TRBJ1-1; D ambiguous. The CDR3 is 14 residues long. V shed 6 bases and J shed 0 bases, with 11 bases lying between them. Germline V gives CDR1 LNHDA, CDR2 SQIVND (reference sequence). The CDR3 spells CASRSKGVNTEAFF. CDR3 nucleotides: TGTGCCAGTAGATCTAAGGGAGTGAACACTGAAGCTTTCTTT.

This clone was detected only a few times. The rearrangement uses TRBV18 and TRBJ1-4; TRBD1 might be the D (5 bases). In germline, CDR1 is KGHSH, CDR2 LQKENI. V shed 0 bases and J shed 4 bases, with 9 bases lying between them. The CDR3 sequence is 15 residues long. The CDR3 nucleotides read TGTGCCAGCTCACCACCGGCAGGGCTTAATGAAAAACTGTTTTTT. Protein product: CASSPPAGLNEKLFF.

The chain links TRBV12-1 to TRBJ1-2; TRBD1 is the table's D call and was not checked against the DNA. TRBV12-1 is marked as a pseudogene. This CDR3 spans 16 amino acids. This CDR3 is CASSFGDILRNYGYTF. CDR3 nucleotide sequence: TGTGCCAGCAGCTTTGGGGACATCCTAAGGAACTATGGCTACACCTTC.

The genes are TRBV5-1 and TRBJ2-7; D unclear. The CDR3 runs to 12 residues. Germline CDR1 and CDR2: SGHRS and YFSETQ. Trimming removed 3 bases from V and 0 bases from J, with 4 bases in between. CDR3 sequence: CASSSLSYEQYF. The CDR3 DNA sequence: TGCGCCAGCAGCTCCCTCTCCTACGAGCAGTACTTC.

This clone was counted a few times. This chain connects TRBV5-4 to TRBJ2-2; 13 bases are a match to TRBD2. The CDR3 spans 16 residues. V gave up 4 bases and J gave up 7 bases; unmatched junction bases: 7. The germline V gene encodes CDR1 SGHNT and CDR2 YYREEE (reference sequence). The CDR3 loop reads CASSPTSGGAGGELFF. Written as DNA, the CDR3 is TGTGCCAGCAGCCCTACTAGCGGGGGGGCCGGCGGGGAGCTGTTTTTT.

The chain joins TRBV3-1 (or the pseudogene TRBV3-2) to TRBJ1-5, with 12 bases identical to TRBD1. Germline V gene sequence: CDR1 LGHDT, CDR2 YNNKEL (reference sequence). This CDR3 comprises 19 residues. V lost 0 bases, J lost 2 bases, and 8 bases stayed unmatched. Here the CDR3 reads CASSQDRGTGGAGNQPQHF. CDR3 in DNA: TGTGCCAGCAGCCAAGATCGTGGGACAGGGGGCGCCGGCAATCAGCCCCAGCATTTT.

J is TRBJ2-5 and V is TRBV6-5, with 9 bases matching TRBD1. Trimming at V came to 6 bases and at J to 5 bases, leaving 7 bases not matched to a gene. CDR1 is MNHEY, CDR2 SVGAGI, per germline. This CDR3 is built from 14 residues. The CDR3 sequence: CASSRQGGRETQYF. The CDR3 region has the DNA TGTGCCAGCAGCAGACAGGGGGGGAGGGAGACCCAGTACTTC.

This rearrangement joins TRBV12-3 or TRBV12-4 to TRBJ2-3; 10 nucleotides agree with TRBD1. V was clipped by 6 bases and J by 6 bases; unmatched bases: 3. The CDR3 sequence is 13 residues long. The CDR3 loop is CASSRDRGDTQYF. As DNA, the CDR3 is TGTGCCAGCAGCCGGGACAGGGGTGATACGCAGTATTTT.

The chain couples TRBV3-1 (or the pseudogene TRBV3-2) to TRBJ2-2; the D gene is possibly TRBD2 (5 bases). CDR3 length: 15 residues. Looked up from germline, CDR1 is LGHDT and CDR2 is YNNKEL (reference sequence). V was trimmed by 1 base and J by 3 bases, leaving 9 bases between them. CDR3 DNA sequence: TGTGCCAGCAGCCAAGGGGGAGCGGACACCGGGGAGCTGTTTTTT. Translated: CASSQGGADTGELFF.

This clone was counted only a few times. V and J are TRBV19 and TRBJ1-5, with 7 positions matching TRBD1. The V gene's germline CDR1 is LNHDA and CDR2 SQIVND (reference sequence). Trimming removed 7 bases from V and 7 bases from J; junction bases left unmatched: 10. The CDR3 contains 14 residues. The CDR3 is CASNIQGSGQPQHF. The CDR3 nucleotides are TGTGCCAGTAACATACAGGGGTCGGGACAGCCCCAGCATTTT.

The chain carries TRBV11-2 and TRBJ1-2, with 9 positions matching TRBD1. Germline values: CDR1 SGHAT, CDR2 FQNNGV. With V trimmed by 9 bases and J by 8 bases, 13 bases remained unmatched. The CDR3 contains 14 residues. The CDR3 spells CASSRTRTGAGYTF. For the CDR3, the DNA is TGTGCCAGTTCTAGAACCAGGACAGGGGCCGGCTACACCTTC.